Listed below are T cell receptor beta chains from one sample, sequenced in a study of cytomegalovirus exposure and HLA in healthy donors. Only in-frame clones appear in the TCRdb table, and some are missing; sequencing was by immunoSEQ multiplex PCR. The data contain 90,000 to 110,000 clones, 81% of them seen just once; the ten biggest clones take up 2.2%. Material: PBMCs. Receptors were obtained from a woman under 40 in good health and CMV-seronegative. Each CDR3 is given with its conserved first and last residue. D genes are given only for firm matches. Clone size, where shown, is once, few, many, or a class for clones that have expanded.

CDR3 protein	CDR3 DNA	J gene	V gene	clone size	CDR3 length	D gene
CASSVIRTSVLNEQFF	TGTGCCAGCAGTGTCATCCGGACTAGCGTGCTCAATGAGCAGTTCTTC	TRBJ2-1	TRBV6-1	once	16	TRBD2
CASLGGGRGSYNEQFF	TGTGCCAGCCTTGGGGGGGGTCGGGGCTCCTACAATGAGCAGTTCTTC	TRBJ2-1	TRBV7-9	-	16	TRBD2
CASSQIAGAVNEQFF	TGTGCCAGCAGTCAAATAGCGGGAGCTGTTAATGAGCAGTTCTTC	TRBJ2-1	TRBV6-5	-	15	TRBD2
CASSDPSILNEQFF	TGTGCCAGCAGTGATCCCAGTATTCTCAATGAGCAGTTCTTC	TRBJ2-1	TRBV6-4	few	14	-
CASSLGIAGSSTDTQYF	TGTGCCAGCAGCTTAGGCATAGCGGGATCTAGCACAGATACGCAGTATTTT	TRBJ2-3	TRBV11-3	-	17	TRBD2
CASSIVTSRDRYIGYTF	TGTGCCAGTAGTATAGTGACAAGCCGGGACAGATATATCGGCTACACCTTC	TRBJ1-2	TRBV19	-	17	TRBD1
CASHGAGDYEQYF	TGTGCCAGCCATGGGGCGGGAGACTACGAGCAGTACTTC	TRBJ2-7	TRBV19	-	13	TRBD2
CASSGRLSGGTETQYF	TGTGCCAGCAGTGGTAGGCTTAGCGGGGGGACCGAGACCCAGTACTTC	TRBJ2-5	TRBV28	-	16	TRBD2
CASSSNEAHTQYF	TGTGCCAGCAGCTCCAACGAGGCACACACGCAGTATTTT	TRBJ2-3	TRBV7-3	-	13	-
CASRPRLAAYNEQFF	TGTGCCAGCCGCCCCCGGCTAGCGGCTTACAATGAGCAGTTCTTC	TRBJ2-1	TRBV11-2	-	15	TRBD2
CASSDARSETQYF	TGTGCCAGCAGTGACGCGAGGTCGGAGACCCAGTACTTC	TRBJ2-5	TRBV25-1	-	13	-
CASSLDGSTRETQYF	TGTGCCAGCAGCTTAGACGGGAGCACGCGAGAGACCCAGTACTTC	TRBJ2-5	TRBV7-9	-	15	-
CASSYRTSGSSYNEQFF	TGTGCCAGCAGCTATAGGACTAGCGGGAGCTCCTACAATGAGCAGTTCTTC	TRBJ2-1	TRBV5-6	-	17	TRBD2
CASSVGGARRGYTF	TGTGCCAGCAGTGTCGGGGGGGCCAGACGAGGCTACACCTTC	TRBJ1-2	TRBV6-1	once	14	-
CASSPGTSGRVSYEQYF	TGTGCCAGCAGCCCTGGGACTAGCGGGAGGGTTTCCTACGAGCAGTACTTC	TRBJ2-7	TRBV27	-	17	TRBD2
CASSQQGDYTGELFF	TGTGCCAGCAGCCAACAGGGGGATTACACCGGGGAGCTGTTTTTT	TRBJ2-2	TRBV14	-	15	TRBD1
CASSLHLVLRWDTQYF	TGTGCCAGCAGCTTACACCTCGTTCTCCGATGGGATACGCAGTATTTT	TRBJ2-3	TRBV5-4	-	16	-
CASSEVAGFGLNEQFF	TGTGCCAGCAGTGAAGTTGCGGGATTCGGTCTCAATGAGCAGTTCTTC	TRBJ2-1	TRBV6-1	-	16	-
CASSIDGPTGELFF	TGTGCCAGTAGTATAGATGGCCCCACCGGGGAGCTGTTTTTT	TRBJ2-2	TRBV19	-	14	-
CASSLVLGGLREKLFF	TGTGCCAGCAGCTTAGTCCTGGGAGGACTACGGGAAAAACTGTTTTTT	TRBJ1-4	TRBV7-8	few	16	-
CASSRGYEQYF	TGTGCCAGCAGCCGGGGCTACGAGCAGTACTTC	TRBJ2-7	TRBV11-2	-	11	-
CASSPSAATSDTQYF	TGTGCCAGCAGCCCTAGTGCGGCAACTTCAGATACGCAGTATTTT	TRBJ2-3	TRBV11-2	-	15	-
CASSLVESGYNEQFF	TGCGCCAGCAGCTTGGTAGAGTCTGGCTACAATGAGCAGTTCTTC	TRBJ2-1	TRBV5-1	-	15	-
CASSTRGTVYEQYF	TGTGCCAGCAGTACTAGGGGGACAGTCTACGAGCAGTACTTC	TRBJ2-7	TRBV6-6	once	14	TRBD1
CASSTPGGGTSGRTNYNEQFF	TGTGCCAGCAGCACCCCCGGAGGGGGGACTAGCGGGAGGACCAACTACAATGAGCAGTTCTTC	TRBJ2-1	TRBV21-1	once	21	-
CASSELENTEAFF	TGTGCCAGCAGTGAATTAGAGAACACTGAAGCTTTCTTT	TRBJ1-1	TRBV2	-	13	-
CASSLVLYEQYF	TGTGCCAGCAGCTTAGTTCTCTACGAGCAGTACTTC	TRBJ2-7	TRBV7-9	once	12	-
CASSLSGAGNQPQHF	TGTGCCAGCAGCTTAAGTGGGGCGGGCAATCAGCCCCAGCATTTT	TRBJ1-5	TRBV11-2	-	15	-
CASSPGTSGRATDTQYF	TGCGCCAGCAGCCCGGGGACTAGCGGGAGGGCCACAGATACGCAGTATTTT	TRBJ2-3	TRBV5-1	-	17	TRBD2
CASSFGSRAGGVEQYF	TGCGCCAGCAGCTTCGGTAGTCGGGCGGGAGGGGTCGAGCAGTACTTC	TRBJ2-7	TRBV5-1	-	16	TRBD2
CASRNGRTRDTQYF	TGTGCCAGCAGAAACGGGAGGACCCGGGATACGCAGTATTTT	TRBJ2-3	TRBV6-6	-	14	TRBD2
CASSLVAVPDTQYF	TGCGCCAGCAGCTTGGTGGCAGTCCCAGATACGCAGTATTTT	TRBJ2-3	TRBV5-1	-	14	-
CASSLGLDVSWQFF	TGTGCCAGCAGCTTGGGACTAGATGTTTCGTGGCAGTTCTTC	TRBJ2-1	TRBV11-2	-	14	TRBD2
CASSQGQGAGQPQHF	TGCGCCAGCAGCCAAGGACAGGGGGCAGGCCAGCCCCAGCATTTT	TRBJ1-5	TRBV5-1	-	15	TRBD1
CATTAEGSDTQYF	TGTGCCACCACTGCTGAGGGTTCAGATACGCAGTATTTT	TRBJ2-3	TRBV6-5	-	13	-
CASSEGLALSTDTQYF	TGTGCCAGCAGCGAAGGACTAGCGTTGAGCACAGATACGCAGTATTTT	TRBJ2-3	TRBV2	-	16	TRBD2
CASGLENNTYEQYF	TGTGCTAGTGGTTTGGAGAACAATACCTACGAGCAGTACTTC	TRBJ2-7	TRBV12-5	-	14	-
CASSLGDRGSDYGYTF	TGTGCCAGCAGCTTGGGGGACAGGGGCTCGGACTATGGCTACACCTTC	TRBJ1-2	TRBV5-4	-	16	TRBD1
CASRDPGQAAYGYTF	TGTGCCAGCCGGGACCCCGGACAGGCCGCCTATGGCTACACCTTC	TRBJ1-2	TRBV25-1	-	15	TRBD1
CASSVSYNEQFF	TGTGCCAGCAGCGTCTCCTACAATGAGCAGTTCTTC	TRBJ2-1	TRBV25-1	-	12	-
CASSVVARDTQYF	TGTGCCAGCAGCGTAGTCGCTAGAGATACGCAGTATTTT	TRBJ2-3	TRBV9	-	13	-
CASSQDRNAYEQYF	TGCGCCAGCAGCCAGGACAGGAACGCCTACGAGCAGTACTTC	TRBJ2-7	TRBV5-1	few	14	TRBD1
CASSSPAGGNEQFF	TGTGCCAGCAGTTCACCGGCAGGGGGCAATGAGCAGTTCTTC	TRBJ2-1	TRBV27	-	14	TRBD1
CASSLTSGRPDEQFF	TGTGCCAGCAGTTTGACTAGCGGGAGGCCGGATGAGCAGTTCTTC	TRBJ2-1	TRBV27	-	15	TRBD2
CASRPALTGANQPQHF	TGTGCCAGCAGACCGGCCCTGACAGGGGCAAATCAGCCCCAGCATTTT	TRBJ1-5	TRBV28	-	16	TRBD1
CASSWAGTGANVLTF	TGTGCCAGCAGTTGGGCGGGGACTGGGGCCAACGTCCTGACTTTC	TRBJ2-6	TRBV28	-	15	-
CASSQVSAGSEQYF	TGCGCCAGCAGCCAAGTCAGCGCGGGTAGCGAGCAGTACTTC	TRBJ2-7	TRBV4-1	-	14	-
CASSAREVTEAFF	TGTGCCAGCAGCGCCCGCGAGGTAACTGAAGCTTTCTTT	TRBJ1-1	TRBV9	few	13	-
CASSELRAGMGETQYF	TGTGCCAGCAGTGAACTCAGGGCGGGGATGGGAGAGACCCAGTACTTC	TRBJ2-5	TRBV6-1	-	16	-
CSVGAGGSKDTQYF	TGCAGCGTTGGGGCAGGGGGGTCCAAAGATACGCAGTATTTT	TRBJ2-3	TRBV29-1	-	14	-
CASSESNLNTGELFF	TGTGCCAGCAGTGAAAGTAACTTGAACACCGGGGAGCTGTTTTTT	TRBJ2-2	TRBV25-1	once	15	-
CASSLGTASYEQYF	TGTGCCAGCAGTTTGGGGACAGCCTCCTACGAGCAGTACTTC	TRBJ2-7	TRBV6-5	-	14	TRBD1
CASSSSFSANTGELFF	TGCGCCAGCAGTTCCTCTTTCTCCGCGAACACCGGGGAGCTGTTTTTT	TRBJ2-2	TRBV10-1	once	16	-